The source of this TCR beta chain is a study of blood T cells in healthy people across ages. Combining a sample-barcoded 5' primer with a J-beta primer mix, a second PCR ran for roughly 7 to 11 cycles. TCRdb reprocessed the 5' RACE reads with MiXCR, giving one entry per CDR3 protein. The table shows about 680,000 distinct CDR3 sequences, with 49% occurring only once. Trimming took off 6 bases at V and 7 bases at J, with 7 bases between the two ends. The CDR3 length is 11 residues. This chain connects TRBV12-3 or TRBV12-4 to TRBJ2-1; D is ambiguous. Sample: blood. This TCR derives from a woman aged 55-70 years in good health. CDR3 amino acids: CASRTLNEQFF. The CDR3 coding sequence is TGTGCCAGCAGAACACTGAATGAGCAGTTCTTC.